The entry that follows covers one TCR beta chain sequence. As yet, its antigen is unknown. The sample belongs to a study of OX40 agonist ivuxolimab in advanced cancers. Findings and limits, study-wide: Some patients without response likewise showed low normalized clonal expansion. The antigens recognized by the expanded peripheral T cells, that is their antigen specificity, were not determined.

This CDR3 is built from 15 residues. The V end lost 8 bases, the J end lost 8 bases, and 24 bases lay between the germline ends. CDR1 WNHNN and CDR2 SYGVQD come from the germline V gene (reference sequence). Libraries were prepared by immunoSEQ multiplex PCR; TCRdb keeps only in-frame clonotypes and omits some of them. The data contain over 55,000 clones, about 86% of them seen just once; the ten biggest clones take up just under 2.5%. The material was CD4+ or CD8+ T cells sorted from blood, obtained in a trial of the OX40 agonist ivuxolimab. V gene TRBV10-1 combines with J gene TRBJ1-2; a weak D match, TRBD1 (6 bases). This clonotype was obtained from an adult with an advanced solid tumor such as melanoma, head and neck, liver or kidney cancer. Written as DNA, the CDR3 is TGCGCCAGCCCCCCAACGGGACACCGTCTAGTGGGCTACACCTTC. It yields the protein CASPPTGHRLVGYTF.